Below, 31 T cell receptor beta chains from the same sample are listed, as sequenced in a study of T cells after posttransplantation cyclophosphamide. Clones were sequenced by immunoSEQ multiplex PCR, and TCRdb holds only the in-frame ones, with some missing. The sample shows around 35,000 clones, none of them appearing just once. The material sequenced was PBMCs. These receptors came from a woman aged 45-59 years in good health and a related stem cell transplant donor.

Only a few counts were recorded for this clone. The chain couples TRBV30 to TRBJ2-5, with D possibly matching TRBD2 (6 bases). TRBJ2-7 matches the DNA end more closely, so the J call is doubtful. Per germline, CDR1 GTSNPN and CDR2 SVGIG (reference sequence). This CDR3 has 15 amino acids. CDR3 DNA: TGTGCCTGGAAAGGAACCCCGGGACTTAGCTACGAGCAGTACTTC. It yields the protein CAWKGTPGLSYEQYF.

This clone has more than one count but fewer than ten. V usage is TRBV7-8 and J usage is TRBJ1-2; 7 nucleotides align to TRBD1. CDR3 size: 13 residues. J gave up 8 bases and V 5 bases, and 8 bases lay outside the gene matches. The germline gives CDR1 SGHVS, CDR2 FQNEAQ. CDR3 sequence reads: CASSQDRRMGYTF. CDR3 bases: TGTGCCAGCAGCCAGGACAGGCGGATGGGCTACACCTTC.

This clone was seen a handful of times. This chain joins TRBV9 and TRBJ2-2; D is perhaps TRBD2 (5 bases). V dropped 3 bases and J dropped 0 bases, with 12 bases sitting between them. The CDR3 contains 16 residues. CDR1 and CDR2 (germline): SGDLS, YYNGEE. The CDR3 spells CASSALRAANTGELFF. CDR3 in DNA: TGTGCCAGCAGCGCCCTCCGAGCGGCGAACACCGGGGAGCTGTTTTTT.

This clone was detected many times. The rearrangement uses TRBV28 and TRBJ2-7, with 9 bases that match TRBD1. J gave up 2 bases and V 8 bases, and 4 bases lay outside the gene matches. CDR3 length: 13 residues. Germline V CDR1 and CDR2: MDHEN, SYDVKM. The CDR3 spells CASWTGVPYEQYF. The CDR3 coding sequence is TGTGCCAGCTGGACAGGGGTACCCTACGAGCAGTACTTC.

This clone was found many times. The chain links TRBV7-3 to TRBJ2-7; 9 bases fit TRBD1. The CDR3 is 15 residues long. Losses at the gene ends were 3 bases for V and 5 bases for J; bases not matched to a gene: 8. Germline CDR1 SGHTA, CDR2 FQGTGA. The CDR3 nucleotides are TGTGCCAGCAGCTTTAACACAGGGGGCGGGAACGAGCAGTACTTC. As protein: CASSFNTGGGNEQYF.

CDR3 sequence (DNA): TGTGCCAGCAGCGGGGGGACGCCACCCCCCGGGGCCAACGTCCTGACTTTC. Its protein is CASSGGTPPPGANVLTF. This rearrangement joins TRBV27 to TRBJ2-6; 7 bases map to TRBD2. The J segment lost 4 bases and the V segment lost 6 bases, leaving 12 bases of the junction unmatched. The germline CDR1 and CDR2 sequences are MNHEY and SMNVEV (reference sequence). CDR3 length: 17 residues.

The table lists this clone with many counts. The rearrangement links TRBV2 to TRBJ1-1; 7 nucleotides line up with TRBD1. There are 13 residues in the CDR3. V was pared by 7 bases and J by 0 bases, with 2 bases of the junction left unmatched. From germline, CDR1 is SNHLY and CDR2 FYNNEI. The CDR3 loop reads CASKGQMNTEAFF. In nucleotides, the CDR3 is TGTGCCAGCAAGGGACAGATGAACACTGAAGCTTTCTTT. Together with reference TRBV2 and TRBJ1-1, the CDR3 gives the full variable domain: EPEVTQTPSHQVTQMGQEVILRCVPISNHLYFYWYRQILGQKVEFLVSFYNNEISEKSEIFDDQFSVERPDGSNFTLKIRSTKLEDSAMYFCASKGQMNTEAFFGQGTRLTVV.

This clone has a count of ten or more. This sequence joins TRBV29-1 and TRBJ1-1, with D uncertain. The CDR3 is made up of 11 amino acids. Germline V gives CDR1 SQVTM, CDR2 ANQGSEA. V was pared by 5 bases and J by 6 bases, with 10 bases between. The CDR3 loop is CSVSASAEAFF. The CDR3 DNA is TGCAGCGTTTCAGCTAGCGCTGAAGCTTTCTTT. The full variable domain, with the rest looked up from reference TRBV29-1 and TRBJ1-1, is SAVISQKPSRDICQRGTSLTIQCQVDSQVTMMFWYRQQPGQSLTLIATANQGSEATYESGFVIDKFPISRPNLTFSTLTVSNMSPEDSSIYLCSVSASAEAFFGQGTRLTVV.

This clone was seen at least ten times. The CDR3 reads CASKTASGANVLTF. In DNA, the CDR3 is TGCGCCAGCAAGACAGCCTCTGGGGCCAACGTCCTGACTTTC. The chain employs TRBV5-1 and TRBJ2-6, with D possibly being TRBD1 (5 bases). V was trimmed by 6 bases and J by 0 bases, leaving 7 bases between them. CDR3 length equals 14 residues. Germline loops: CDR1 SGHRS, CDR2 YFSETQ.

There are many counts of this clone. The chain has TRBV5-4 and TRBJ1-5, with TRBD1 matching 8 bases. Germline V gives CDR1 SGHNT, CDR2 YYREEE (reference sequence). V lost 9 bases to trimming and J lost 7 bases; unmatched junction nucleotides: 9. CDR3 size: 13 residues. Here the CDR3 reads CAIGQGGGQPQHF. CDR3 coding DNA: TGTGCCATCGGACAGGGAGGAGGGCAGCCCCAGCATTTT.

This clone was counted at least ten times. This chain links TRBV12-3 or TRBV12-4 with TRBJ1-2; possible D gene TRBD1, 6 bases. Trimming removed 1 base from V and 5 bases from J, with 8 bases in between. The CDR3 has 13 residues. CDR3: CASSLGQGYGYTF. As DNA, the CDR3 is TGTGCCAGCAGTTTAGGGCAGGGGTATGGCTACACCTTC.

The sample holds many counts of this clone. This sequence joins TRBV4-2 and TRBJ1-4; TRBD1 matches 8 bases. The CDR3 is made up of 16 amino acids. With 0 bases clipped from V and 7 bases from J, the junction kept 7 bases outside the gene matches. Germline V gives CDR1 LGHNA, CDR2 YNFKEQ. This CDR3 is CASSQDLGQESEKLFF. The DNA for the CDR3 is TGTGCCAGCAGCCAAGATTTGGGACAGGAGAGTGAAAAACTGTTTTTT.

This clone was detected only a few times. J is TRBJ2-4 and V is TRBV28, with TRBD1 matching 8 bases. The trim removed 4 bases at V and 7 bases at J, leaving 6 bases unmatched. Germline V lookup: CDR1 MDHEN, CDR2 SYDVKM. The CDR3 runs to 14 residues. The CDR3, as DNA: TGTGCCAGCAGTTCCCCTCGGGACAGGAACATTCAGTACTTC. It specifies CASSSPRDRNIQYF.

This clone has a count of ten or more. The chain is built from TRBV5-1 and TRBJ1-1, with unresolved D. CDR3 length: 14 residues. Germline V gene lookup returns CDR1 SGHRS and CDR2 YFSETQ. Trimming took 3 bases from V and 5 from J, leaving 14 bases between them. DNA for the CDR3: TGCGCCAGCAGCTCATCCTCGGGGAGAACTGAAGCTTTCTTT. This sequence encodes CASSSSSGRTEAFF.

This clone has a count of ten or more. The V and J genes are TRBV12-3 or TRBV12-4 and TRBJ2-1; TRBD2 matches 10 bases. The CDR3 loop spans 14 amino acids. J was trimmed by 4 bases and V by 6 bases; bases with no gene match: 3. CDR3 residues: CASRLAGVYNEQFF. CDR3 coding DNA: TGTGCCAGCAGGCTAGCGGGAGTTTACAATGAGCAGTTCTTC.

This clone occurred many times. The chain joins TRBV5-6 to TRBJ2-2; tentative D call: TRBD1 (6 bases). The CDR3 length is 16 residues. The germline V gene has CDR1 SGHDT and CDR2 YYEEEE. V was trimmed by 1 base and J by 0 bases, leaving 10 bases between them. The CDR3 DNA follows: TGTGCCAGCAGCTTGTTAGGGGACACGAACACCGGGGAGCTGTTTTTT. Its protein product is CASSLLGDTNTGELFF.

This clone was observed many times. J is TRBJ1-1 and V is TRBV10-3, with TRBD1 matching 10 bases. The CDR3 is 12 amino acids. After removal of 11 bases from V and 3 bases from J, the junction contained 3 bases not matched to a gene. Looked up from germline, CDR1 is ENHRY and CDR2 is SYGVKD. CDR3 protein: CAAGTGDTEAFF. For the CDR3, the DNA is TGTGCCGCCGGGACAGGGGACACTGAAGCTTTCTTT.

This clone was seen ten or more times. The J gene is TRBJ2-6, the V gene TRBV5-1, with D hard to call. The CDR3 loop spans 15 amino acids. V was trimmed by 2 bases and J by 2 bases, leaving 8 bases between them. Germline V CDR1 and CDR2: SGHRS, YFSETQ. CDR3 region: CASSLTEAGANVLTF. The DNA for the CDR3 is TGCGCCAGCAGCTTAACCGAGGCTGGGGCCAACGTCCTGACTTTC.

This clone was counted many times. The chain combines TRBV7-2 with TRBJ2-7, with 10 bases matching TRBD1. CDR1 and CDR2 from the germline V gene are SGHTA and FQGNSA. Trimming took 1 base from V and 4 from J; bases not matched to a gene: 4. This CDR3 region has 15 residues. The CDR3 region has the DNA TGTGCCAGCAGCTTAGAAGGGACAGGGGTGTACGAGCAGTACTTC. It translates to CASSLEGTGVYEQYF. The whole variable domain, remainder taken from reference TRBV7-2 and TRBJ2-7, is GAGVSQSPSNKVTEKGKDVELRCDPISGHTALYWYRQSLGQGLEFLIYFQGNSAPDKSGLPSDRFSAERTGGSVSTLTIQRTQQEDSAVYLCASSLEGTGVYEQYFGPGTRLTVT.

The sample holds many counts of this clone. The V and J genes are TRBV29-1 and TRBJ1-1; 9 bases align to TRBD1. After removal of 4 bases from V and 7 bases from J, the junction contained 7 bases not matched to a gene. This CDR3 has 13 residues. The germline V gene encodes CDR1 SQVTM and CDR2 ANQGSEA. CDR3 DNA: TGCAGCGTTGCGGACAGGGGAAGGAGTGAAGCTTTCTTT. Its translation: CSVADRGRSEAFF. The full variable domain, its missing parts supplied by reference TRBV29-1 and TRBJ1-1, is SAVISQKPSRDICQRGTSLTIQCQVDSQVTMMFWYRQQPGQSLTLIATANQGSEATYESGFVIDKFPISRPNLTFSTLTVSNMSPEDSSIYLCSVADRGRSEAFFGQGTRLTVV.

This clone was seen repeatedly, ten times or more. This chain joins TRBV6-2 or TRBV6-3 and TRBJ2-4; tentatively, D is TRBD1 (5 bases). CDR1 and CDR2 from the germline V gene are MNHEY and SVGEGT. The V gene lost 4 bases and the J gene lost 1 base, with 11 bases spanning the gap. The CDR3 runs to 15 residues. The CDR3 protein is CASSFLRAAKNIQYF. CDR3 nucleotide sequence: TGTGCCAGCAGTTTTCTCAGGGCTGCCAAAAACATTCAGTACTTC.

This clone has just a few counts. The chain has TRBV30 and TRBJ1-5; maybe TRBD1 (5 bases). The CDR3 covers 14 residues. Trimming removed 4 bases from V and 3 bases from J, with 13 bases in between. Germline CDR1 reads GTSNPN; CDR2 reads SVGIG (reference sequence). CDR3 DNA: TGTGCCTGGACGAGGGGCGGATCCAATCAGCCCCAGCATTTT. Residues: CAWTRGGSNQPQHF.

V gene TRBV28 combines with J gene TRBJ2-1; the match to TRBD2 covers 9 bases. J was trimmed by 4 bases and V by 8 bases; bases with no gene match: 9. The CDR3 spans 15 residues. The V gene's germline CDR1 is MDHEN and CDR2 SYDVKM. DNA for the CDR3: TGTGCCAGCGGACCACTAGCGGGCCCGTACAATGAGCAGTTCTTC. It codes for CASGPLAGPYNEQFF.

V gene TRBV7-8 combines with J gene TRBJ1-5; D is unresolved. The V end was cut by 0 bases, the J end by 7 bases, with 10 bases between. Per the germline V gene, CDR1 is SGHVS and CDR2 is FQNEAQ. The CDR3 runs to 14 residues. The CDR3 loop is CASSLALLWQPQHF. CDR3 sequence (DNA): TGTGCCAGCAGCTTAGCGCTATTGTGGCAGCCCCAGCATTTT.

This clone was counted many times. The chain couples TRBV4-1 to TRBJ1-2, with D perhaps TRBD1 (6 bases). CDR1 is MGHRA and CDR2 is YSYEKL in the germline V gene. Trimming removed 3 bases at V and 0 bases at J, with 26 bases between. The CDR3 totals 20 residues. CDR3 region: CASSHPGAWDKRTANYGYTF. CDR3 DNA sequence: TGCGCCAGCAGCCACCCCGGCGCCTGGGACAAGCGTACCGCTAACTATGGCTACACCTTC.

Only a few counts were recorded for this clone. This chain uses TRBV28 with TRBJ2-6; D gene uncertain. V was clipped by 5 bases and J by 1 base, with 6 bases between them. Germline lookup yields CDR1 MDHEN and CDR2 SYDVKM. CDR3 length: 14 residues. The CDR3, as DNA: TGTGCCAGCAGTACACCGTCTGGGGCCAACGTCCTGACTTTC. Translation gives CASSTPSGANVLTF. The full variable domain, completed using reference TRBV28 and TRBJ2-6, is DVKVTQSSRYLVKRTGEKVFLECVQDMDHENMFWYRQDPGLGLRLIYFSYDVKMKEKGDIPEGYSVSREKKERFSLILESASTNQTSMYLCASSTPSGANVLTFGAGSRLTVL.

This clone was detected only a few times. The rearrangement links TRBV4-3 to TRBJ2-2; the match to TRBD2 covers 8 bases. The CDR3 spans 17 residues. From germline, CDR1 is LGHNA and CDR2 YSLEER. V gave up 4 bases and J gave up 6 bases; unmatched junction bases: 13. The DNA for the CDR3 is TGCGCCAGCAGCCCACAGCCAAGCGGGAGAGTCGCCGGGGAGCTGTTTTTT. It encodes CASSPQPSGRVAGELFF.

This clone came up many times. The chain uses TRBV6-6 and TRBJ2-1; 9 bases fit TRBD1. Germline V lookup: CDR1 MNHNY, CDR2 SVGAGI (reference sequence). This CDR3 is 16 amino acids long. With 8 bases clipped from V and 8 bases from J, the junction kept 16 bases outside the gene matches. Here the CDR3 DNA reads TGTGCCAGCTGCCCCGCCGCGGGACAGGGTCACGATGAGCAGTTCTTC. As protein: CASCPAAGQGHDEQFF.

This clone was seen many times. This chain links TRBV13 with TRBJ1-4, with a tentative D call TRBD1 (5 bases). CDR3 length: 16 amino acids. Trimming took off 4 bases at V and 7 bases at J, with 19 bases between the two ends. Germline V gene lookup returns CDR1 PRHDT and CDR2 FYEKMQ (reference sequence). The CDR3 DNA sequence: TGTGCCAGCAGCTCCGGGGCCCCCGCCGGGGGTGAAAAACTGTTTTTT. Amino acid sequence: CASSSGAPAGGEKLFF.

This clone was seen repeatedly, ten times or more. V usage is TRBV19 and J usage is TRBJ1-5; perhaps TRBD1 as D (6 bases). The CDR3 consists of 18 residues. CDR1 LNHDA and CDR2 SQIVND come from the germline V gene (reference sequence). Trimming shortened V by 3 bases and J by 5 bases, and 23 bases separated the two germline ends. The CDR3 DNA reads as TGTGCCAGTAGTATCACGTTCCGGGACACCAGCCGCCATCAGCCCCAGCATTTT. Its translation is CASSITFRDTSRHQPQHF. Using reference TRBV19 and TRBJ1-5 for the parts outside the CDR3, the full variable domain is DGGITQSPKYLFRKEGQNVTLSCEQNLNHDAMYWYRQDPGQGLRLIYYSQIVNDFQKGDIAEGYSVSREKKESFPLTVTSAQKNPTAFYLCASSITFRDTSRHQPQHFGDGTRLSIL.

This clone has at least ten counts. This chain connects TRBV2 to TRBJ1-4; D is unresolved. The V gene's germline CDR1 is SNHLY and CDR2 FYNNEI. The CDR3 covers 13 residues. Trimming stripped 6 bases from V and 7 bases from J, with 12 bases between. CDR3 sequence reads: CASRTDEGEKLFF. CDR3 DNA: TGTGCCAGCAGGACGGATGAGGGTGAAAAACTGTTTTTT.